This T cell receptor beta chain was identified in a study of T-cell memory formation after mild COVID-19. TCRdb reprocessed the 5' RACE reads via MiXCR and lists one record per CDR3 protein. The sample consists of fewer than 600,000 distinct CDR3 sequences, 20% to 25% of them appearing once. Regarding the study as a whole: Clones contracting over day 15 to 85 were CD4/CD8 balanced, with later expanders leaning CD4+.

Per germline, CDR1 MNHEY and CDR2 SVGAGI. The CDR3 has 14 residues. V lost 9 bases to trimming and J lost 4 bases, with 18 bases between them. With regard to this clonotype: What it binds is unknown.

The source material was PBMCs or a T cell subset sorted from them (not recorded which). This receptor was taken from an adult woman who had mild COVID-19 (a few samples of this study predate the infection). Cell type and time point are not known. This chain connects TRBV6-5 to TRBJ1-2, with D maybe TRBD1 (6 bases). CDR3 region: CASTPGGQPYGYTF. The CDR3 region has the DNA TGTGCCAGTACCCCGGGGGGACAACCCTATGGCTACACCTTC.